These T cell receptor beta chains were read from a single sample in a study of blood T cell repertoires in COVID-19. Libraries were prepared by immunoSEQ multiplex PCR; TCRdb keeps only in-frame clonotypes and omits some of them. The sample yields more than 150,000 clones, roughly 87% seen once. The specimen was PBMCs or T cells enriched from blood (not recorded which). The receptors were gathered from a woman in her thirties who had recovered from COVID-19. Each CDR3 is given with its conserved first and last residue. The order of the fields is D gene, J gene, clone size, V gene, CDR3 DNA, CDR3 protein. The D gene is left open where the match is weak. Size is stated for part of the rows, as once, few or many counts, or as a class when the clone is expanded.

TRBD1,TRBJ1-6,-,TRBV4-3,TGCGCCAGCAGCCAACGACAGGGGGCCACTCGTAATTCACCCCTCCACTTT,CASSQRQGATRNSPLHF
TRBD2,TRBJ2-1,-,TRBV29-1,TGCAGCGTTCGCCTAGCGGGAGGGATAGGCAATGAGCAGTTCTTC,CSVRLAGGIGNEQFF
-,TRBJ2-5,-,TRBV9,TGTGCCAGCAGCGCCAGTGGGGGGGCGACCCAAGAGACCCAGTACTTC,CASSASGGATQETQYF
-,TRBJ1-1,-,TRBV12-3/TRBV12-4,TGTGCCAGCAGTTTTTGGGAGGGCACTGAAGCTTTCTTT,CASSFWEGTEAFF
-,TRBJ1-2,-,TRBV10-3,TGTGCCATCAGTGAGTCCCAGGCAGGTGGGAACTATGGCTACACCTTC,CAISESQAGGNYGYTF
TRBD1,TRBJ1-4,-,TRBV5-6,TGTGCCAGCAGCTTGGGGACAGGGTCTAATGAAAAACTGTTTTTT,CASSLGTGSNEKLFF
-,TRBJ1-6,-,TRBV19,TGTGCCAGTACCATCGGCGGGGGAGGAGGATCACCCCTCCACTTT,CASTIGGGGGSPLHF
-,TRBJ1-1,-,TRBV5-4,TGTGCCAGCAGCTTGGATCCAGGGAACACTGAAGCTTTCTTT,CASSLDPGNTEAFF
-,TRBJ2-2,-,TRBV6-6,TGTGCCAGCAGGTCGACTGAGACCGGGGAGCTGTTTTTT,CASRSTETGELFF
-,TRBJ1-4,-,TRBV5-1,TGCGCCAGCAGCTTGGAAGTCGGAGGTAATGAAAAACTGTTTTTT,CASSLEVGGNEKLFF
-,TRBJ1-1,-,TRBV4-3,TGCGCCAGCAGCCGCCAAGGGATGGGGAGCACTGAAGCTTTCTTT,CASSRQGMGSTEAFF
-,TRBJ1-1,few,TRBV5-8,TGTGCCAGCAGCTCGGACAGTAGGGGAACAAGAGCTTTCTTT,CASSSDSRGTRAFF
-,TRBJ1-1,once,TRBV24-1,TGTGCCACCAGAGCCTCTTGGGGAGGCAACACTGAAGCTTTCTTT,CATRASWGGNTEAFF
TRBD1,TRBJ2-5,-,TRBV4-1,TGCGCCAGCAGCCTAACGGGACAGGCCCAAGAGACCCAGTACTTC,CASSLTGQAQETQYF
-,TRBJ2-7,-,TRBV6-2/TRBV6-3,TGTGCCAGCAGTTGGGACACTTACTACGAGCAGTACTTC,CASSWDTYYEQYF
-,TRBJ2-5,-,TRBV6-5,TGTGCCAGCAGTTACTCTACCAGGGAGACCCAGTACTTC,CASSYSTRETQYF
TRBD1,TRBJ1-2,-,TRBV7-9,TGTGCCAGCAGCTCGACAGGGTTTAACTATGGCTACACCTTC,CASSSTGFNYGYTF
-,TRBJ2-1,once,TRBV5-1,TGCGCCAGCAGCTTCATGGCTGACTCATACTCCTACAATGAGCAGTTCTTC,CASSFMADSYSYNEQFF
TRBD2,TRBJ2-3,-,TRBV7-8,TGTGCCAGCAGCTTTCCGGGACTAGCTAGCACAGATACGCAGTATTTT,CASSFPGLASTDTQYF
TRBD1,TRBJ1-1,-,TRBV7-2,TGTGCCAGCAGCTTAGCTCGGACAGGCAGACCTGAAGCTTTCTTT,CASSLARTGRPEAFF
-,TRBJ1-3,-,TRBV11-3,TGTGCCAGCAGCTTACTGGGGGGGCGTGCTGGAAACACCATATATTTT,CASSLLGGRAGNTIYF
TRBD2,TRBJ2-5,-,TRBV4-3,TGCGCCAGCAGCCAAGATGGGCGGGAGCAAGAGACCCAGTACTTC,CASSQDGREQETQYF
-,TRBJ1-1,-,TRBV15,TGTGCCACCAGCAGAGAGGCCCAGGGGAACACTGAAGCTTTCTTT,CATSREAQGNTEAFF
TRBD2,TRBJ2-7,-,TRBV2,TGTGCCAGCCCTTCCGGGACTAGCGGGACAAGGCAGTACTTC,CASPSGTSGTRQYF
TRBD1,TRBJ1-2,-,TRBV3-1/TRBV3-2,TGTGCCAGCAGCCAAGGGACAGGACTAAACTATGGCTACACCTTC,CASSQGTGLNYGYTF
-,TRBJ2-7,few,TRBV5-1,TGCGCCAGCAGCGCGAACACAGCCTACGAGCAGTACTTC,CASSANTAYEQYF
-,TRBJ2-6,-,TRBV11-2,TGTGCCAGCAGATCACGGGACACAATATTATTTGGGGCCAACGTCCTGACTTTC,CASRSRDTILFGANVLTF
-,TRBJ1-2,-,TRBV6-1,TGTGCCAGCAGTGATATTAACTATGGCTACACCTTC,CASSDINYGYTF
-,TRBJ1-2,-,TRBV5-4,TGTGCCAGTTCCACCCCCGGGGGGGGCGACTATGGCTACACCTTC,CASSTPGGGDYGYTF
TRBD2,TRBJ2-7,-,TRBV7-8,TGTGCCAGCAGCTTCGTAGCGGGAGTATCCTACGAGCAGTACTTC,CASSFVAGVSYEQYF
-,TRBJ1-1,-,TRBV4-2,TGTGCCAGCAGCCAAGAGCAAGGACAGCACACTGAAGCTTTCTTT,CASSQEQGQHTEAFF
-,TRBJ1-1,-,TRBV7-2,TGTGCCAGCGGAGGACAGTTGAACACTGAAGCTTTCTTT,CASGGQLNTEAFF
-,TRBJ1-3,-,TRBV30,TGTGCCTGGAGCGTCGAGGACTCCGGAAACACCATATATTTT,CAWSVEDSGNTIYF
-,TRBJ1-6,once,TRBV7-9,TGTGCCAGCAGCTCCCTGGGGGGGAACTCACCCCTCCACTTT,CASSSLGGNSPLHF
TRBD1,TRBJ2-7,-,TRBV12-5,TGTGCTAGTGGCCCACAGGGGGCAAACTACGAGCAGTACTTC,CASGPQGANYEQYF
-,TRBJ2-2,once,TRBV5-4,TGTGCCAGCAGCCCCCGAGTGACAGCCCTAAACACCGGGGAGCTGTTTTTT,CASSPRVTALNTGELFF
TRBD1,TRBJ2-5,-,TRBV24-1,TGTGCCACCAGTGCCCCGGGCAGGGGGCTAGGGGAGACCCAGTACTTC,CATSAPGRGLGETQYF
-,TRBJ1-3,-,TRBV7-2,TGTGCCAGCAGCTCAGGGAGGGGTGAAAACACCATATATTTT,CASSSGRGENTIYF
TRBD2,TRBJ2-2,-,TRBV7-6,TGTGCCAGCAGCCCCCGACTAGCCTCGAACACCGGGGAGCTGTTTTTT,CASSPRLASNTGELFF
TRBD2,TRBJ2-2,-,TRBV14,TGTGCCAGCAGCCCCGACGAATTCCTAGCGGGAGGGCCGAACACCGGGGAGCTGTTTTTT,CASSPDEFLAGGPNTGELFF
-,TRBJ2-3,-,TRBV19,TGTGCCAGTAGTAGCCTCACGGGACTCGACAGAGACACAGATACGCAGTATTTT,CASSSLTGLDRDTDTQYF
TRBD1,TRBJ2-7,-,TRBV30,TGTGCCTGGAGTATTCCGGGACAGGGGGGCCACGAGCAGTACTTC,CAWSIPGQGGHEQYF
TRBD1,TRBJ1-4,-,TRBV14,TGTGCCAGCAGCCCTGACAGGGCAACTAATGAAAAACTGTTTTTT,CASSPDRATNEKLFF
TRBD1,TRBJ1-1,-,TRBV24-1,TGTGCCACCAGTGATTCAACCAGGGGGAGGAACACTGAAGCTTTCTTT,CATSDSTRGRNTEAFF
TRBD2,TRBJ2-1,-,TRBV6-2/TRBV6-3,TGTGCCAGCAGTTACCAGACTAGCGGGACCGCCAAGTTCTTC,CASSYQTSGTAKFF
TRBD1,TRBJ2-5,-,TRBV28,TGTGCCAGCAGTACCCTGACAGGGGATTGGGAGACCCAGTACTTC,CASSTLTGDWETQYF
TRBD1,TRBJ2-3,-,TRBV5-1,TGCGCCAGCAGCCTGACGGGGACAGGGGGCATGAAGGATACGCAGTATTTT,CASSLTGTGGMKDTQYF
TRBD1,TRBJ1-2,-,TRBV27,TGTGCCAGAAGCCTACAGGGGGCAATAGGCTACACCTTC,CARSLQGAIGYTF
TRBD1,TRBJ1-2,-,TRBV7-9,TGTGCCAGCAGCCTAGGAAGGACAGGGGCAGGCTACACCTTC,CASSLGRTGAGYTF
-,TRBJ2-5,-,TRBV11-3,TGTGCCAGCAGCCGCGACAGGCGAGAGACCCAGTACTTC,CASSRDRRETQYF
-,TRBJ2-7,-,TRBV4-3,TGCGCCAGCAGCCCGGCAACTAGCTCCTACGAGCAGTACTTC,CASSPATSSYEQYF
TRBD1,TRBJ1-6,-,TRBV23-1,TGCGCCAGCAGTCAGCGGGACAGGGAAACCTATAATTCACCCCTCCACTTT,CASSQRDRETYNSPLHF
TRBD1,TRBJ2-7,once,TRBV24-1,TGTGCCACCAGTGACTCCGACAGGGCCTACGAGCAGTACTTC,CATSDSDRAYEQYF
-,TRBJ1-2,-,TRBV30,TGTGCCTGGACCCGGGACACCCGAGGCTACACCTTC,CAWTRDTRGYTF